The 23 T cell receptor beta chains below were found in one sample sequenced in a study of blood T cell repertoires in COVID-19. Data came from immunoSEQ multiplex PCR; TCRdb stores just in-frame clones and leaves some out. The sample shows some 170,000 clones, more than 75% of them seen only once. The sequencing sample was made of peripheral blood. These receptor sequences come from a man aged 40-49 years with acute or convalescent COVID-19.

The chain couples TRBV4-2 to TRBJ1-5; 10 bases are a match to TRBD1. V was pared by 5 bases and J by 6 bases, with 1 base of the junction left unmatched. Germline CDR1 LGHNA, CDR2 YNFKEQ. The CDR3 is 13 amino acids. The chain's CDR3 is CASSRQGAQPQHF. In nucleotides, the CDR3 is TGTGCCAGCAGCAGACAGGGGGCTCAGCCCCAGCATTTT.

The chain uses TRBV30 and TRBJ1-1, with no clear D. The CDR3 contains 12 residues. Trimming shortened V by 0 bases and J by 4 bases, and 6 bases separated the two germline ends. Germline CDR1 and CDR2: GTSNPN and SVGIG (reference sequence). The CDR3 sequence: CAWSVVATEAFF. As DNA, the CDR3 is TGTGCCTGGAGTGTCGTGGCCACTGAAGCTTTCTTT.

The chain links TRBV25-1 to TRBJ2-3, with a possible D match to TRBD2 (6 bases). Germline-derived CDR1 and CDR2 are MGHDK and SYGVNS. The CDR3 covers 14 residues. Trimming took 6 bases from V and 2 from J, leaving 12 bases between them. In DNA form, the CDR3 reads TGTGCCAGCAGCTACGGGACTTACACAGATACGCAGTATTTT. Residues: CASSYGTYTDTQYF.

The count of this clone is one. The CDR3, as DNA: TGTGCCAGCAGCCCCTACGGAGGGCGGGGGAGCTCCTACGAGCAGTACTTC. It yields the protein CASSPYGGRGSSYEQYF. The chain employs TRBV7-6 and TRBJ2-7; TRBD2 matches 7 bases. Trimming at V came to 5 bases and at J to 0 bases, leaving 13 bases not matched to a gene. The germline V gene encodes CDR1 SGHVS and CDR2 FNYEAQ. The CDR3 runs to 17 residues.

The J gene is TRBJ1-1, the V gene TRBV7-2, with D unresolved. V was cut by 3 bases and J by 0 bases, with 5 bases left in between. The CDR3 contains 13 residues. In germline, CDR1 is SGHTA, CDR2 FQGNSA. This CDR3 reads CASSFTVNTEAFF. In DNA form, the CDR3 reads TGTGCCAGCAGCTTTACGGTGAACACTGAAGCTTTCTTT.

The chain is built from TRBV5-1 and TRBJ2-5, with a possible D match to TRBD2 (5 bases). This CDR3 is 16 amino acids long. Per germline, CDR1 SGHRS and CDR2 YFSETQ. V was cut by 0 bases and J by 5 bases, with 17 bases left in between. Here the CDR3 DNA reads TGCGCCAGCAGCTTGGGGACTTCTCTAGTAGGGGAGACCCAGTACTTC. It translates to CASSLGTSLVGETQYF.

The rearrangement uses TRBV20-1 and TRBJ2-5; the match to TRBD2 covers 13 bases. In germline, CDR1 is DFQATT, CDR2 SNEGSKA (reference sequence). V gave up 3 bases and J gave up 0 bases; unmatched junction bases: 7. This CDR3 has 17 amino acids. This CDR3 is CSASTSGGAGYQETQYF. The CDR3 DNA follows: TGCAGTGCTAGTACTAGCGGGGGGGCGGGGTACCAAGAGACCCAGTACTTC.

This clone was observed a few times. The chain uses TRBV15 and TRBJ2-7; maybe TRBD2 (5 bases). Between the trimmed V and J ends, which lost 5 bases and 0 bases, there was a span of 8 bases. Germline V CDR1 and CDR2: LNHNV, YYDKDF (reference sequence). This CDR3 has 13 amino acids. The CDR3 spells CATSPGSSYEQYF. The DNA of the CDR3 is TGTGCCACCAGCCCTGGGAGCTCCTACGAGCAGTACTTC.

The chain employs TRBV9 and TRBJ2-7; 7 bases are shared with TRBD1. The CDR3 has 14 residues. V lost 4 bases to trimming and J lost 3 bases; unmatched junction nucleotides: 7. CDR1 is SGDLS and CDR2 is YYNGEE in the germline V gene. DNA of the CDR3: TGTGCCAGCAGCCATCCTCGGGACAGCTACGAGCAGTACTTC. As protein: CASSHPRDSYEQYF. Using reference TRBV9 and TRBJ2-7 for the parts outside the CDR3, the full variable domain is DSGVTQTPKHLITATGQRVTLRCSPRSGDLSVYWYQQSLDQGLQFLIQYYNGEERAKGNILERFSAQQFPDLHSELNLSSLELGDSALYFCASSHPRDSYEQYFGPGTRLTVT.

The genes are TRBV6-5 and TRBJ1-1, with D possibly TRBD1 on 6 matching bases. CDR1 and CDR2 (germline): MNHEY, SVGAGI. The CDR3 is 13 amino acids. V was clipped by 2 bases and J by 7 bases, with 11 bases between them. The DNA of the CDR3 is TGTGCCAGCAGTTACGGGACATCAAATGAAGCTTTCTTT. As protein: CASSYGTSNEAFF.

The rearrangement uses TRBV6-5 and TRBJ1-1; tentatively, D is TRBD1 (6 bases). CDR1 and CDR2 (germline): MNHEY, SVGAGI. V lost 6 bases and J lost 0, with 14 bases in between. The CDR3 is 15 residues long. The CDR3 is CASRTGRSMNTEAFF. The CDR3 bases are TGTGCCAGCAGGACAGGACGCAGTATGAACACTGAAGCTTTCTTT.

This chain connects TRBV24-1 to TRBJ1-2; D not resolved. CDR3 length: 13 amino acids. V lost 5 bases and J lost 8, with 14 bases in between. CDR1 is KGHDR, CDR2 SFDVKD, per germline. The CDR3 region is CATSVSSSGGYTF. Here the CDR3 DNA reads TGTGCCACCAGTGTGAGCTCCTCGGGGGGCTACACCTTC.

The chain recombines TRBV12-3 or TRBV12-4 with TRBJ1-2; D perhaps matches TRBD1 (5 bases). This CDR3 spans 13 amino acids. V was clipped by 6 bases and J by 8 bases, with 16 bases between them. Written as DNA, the CDR3 is TGTGCCAGCAGCTCCACAGGAATTGGGGGCTACACCTTC. Protein sequence: CASSSTGIGGYTF.

The chain couples TRBV10-3 to TRBJ2-7; possibly TRBD2 for D (7 bases). Germline V lookup: CDR1 ENHRY, CDR2 SYGVKD. CDR3 size: 14 residues. The V and J ends lost 6 bases and 0 bases respectively, with 12 bases between them. CDR3 coding DNA: TGTGCCATCAGGGGAGGGGGGGACTCCTACGAGCAGTACTTC. It yields the protein CAIRGGGDSYEQYF.

J is TRBJ1-2 and V is TRBV5-4; 7 bases fit TRBD1. V lost 3 bases and J lost 8; bases outside the gene matches: 13. In germline, CDR1 is SGHNT, CDR2 YYREEE (reference sequence). The CDR3 spans 15 residues. The CDR3 coding sequence is TGTGCCAGCAGCTCCCCGGGACAGTATGCTTGGGGCTACACCTTC. This sequence encodes CASSSPGQYAWGYTF.

This chain uses TRBV6-6 with TRBJ1-1, with D unclear. V was pared by 6 bases and J by 3 bases, with 8 bases between. The CDR3 totals 12 residues. Germline lookup yields CDR1 MNHNY and CDR2 SVGAGI (reference sequence). CDR3 sequence (DNA): TGTGCCAGCAGCTCGGTGGACACTGAAGCTTTCTTT. It encodes CASSSVDTEAFF.

In DNA, the CDR3 is TGTGCCAGCAGCTTAGAGGGGGCGAACACTGAAGCTTTCTTT. The encoded protein is CASSLEGANTEAFF. The J gene is TRBJ1-1, the V gene TRBV7-9; TRBD1 aligns across 7 bases. The germline CDR1 and CDR2 sequences are SEHNR and FQNEAQ (reference sequence). The ends lost 1 base at V and 1 base at J; junction bases unmatched: 0. There are 14 residues in the CDR3. The complete variable domain, with remaining parts taken from reference TRBV7-9 and TRBJ1-1, reads DTGVSQNPRHKITKRGQNVTFRCDPISEHNRLYWYRQTLGQGPEFLTYFQNEAQLEKSRLLSDRFSAERPKGSFSTLEIQRTEQGDSAMYLCASSLEGANTEAFFGQGTRLTVV.

This clone was seen a handful of times. The chain recombines TRBV10-3 with TRBJ2-1; TRBD1 might be the D (6 bases). The CDR3 sequence is 15 residues long. Germline V gene data show CDR1 as ENHRY and CDR2 as SYGVKD. Deletions cut 3 bases from V and 3 bases from J, with 12 bases between. As DNA, the CDR3 is TGTGCCATCAGTGATACGACAGGTGTCTACAATGAGCAGTTCTTC. Protein sequence: CAISDTTGVYNEQFF.

This clone came up once. The chain uses TRBV5-1 and TRBJ2-3, with D maybe TRBD1 (6 bases). The CDR3 has 14 amino acids. The V end was cut by 0 bases, the J end by 2 bases, with 7 bases between. The germline V gene encodes CDR1 SGHRS and CDR2 YFSETQ. CDR3 in DNA: TGCGCCAGCAGCTTGGGACAGGCCACAGATACGCAGTATTTT. Protein product: CASSLGQATDTQYF.

The chain combines TRBV5-4 with TRBJ1-2; 7 bases fit TRBD1. J was trimmed by 5 bases and V by 6 bases; bases with no gene match: 7. This CDR3 has 13 amino acids. Germline V gives CDR1 SGHNT, CDR2 YYREEE (reference sequence). In DNA, the CDR3 is TGTGCCAGCACCCCAGGGGACAGATATGGCTACACCTTC. This sequence encodes CASTPGDRYGYTF.

The CDR3 DNA reads TGTGCCAGCAGTGGGTACCACGGTCAAGAGACCCAGTACTTC. This codes for CASSGYHGQETQYF. The chain recombines TRBV2 with TRBJ2-5; D remains ambiguous. The CDR3 loop spans 14 amino acids. The V end lost 4 bases, the J end lost 2 bases, and 11 bases lay between the germline ends. The V gene's germline CDR1 is SNHLY and CDR2 FYNNEI.

This rearrangement joins TRBV2 to TRBJ2-5; D perhaps matches TRBD1 (5 bases). From germline, CDR1 is SNHLY and CDR2 FYNNEI. V shed 2 bases and J shed 4 bases, with 17 bases lying between them. This CDR3 contains 16 residues. CDR3 nucleotide sequence: TGTGCCAGCAGTGAAAGAATACCAGGGTTTGGAGAGACCCAGTACTTC. This translates into CASSERIPGFGETQYF.

A single count supports this clone. The chain combines TRBV2 with TRBJ2-5; tentatively, D is TRBD1 (5 bases). Trimming removed 0 bases from V and 1 base from J, with 12 bases in between. CDR3 length: 16 amino acids. The germline CDR1 and CDR2 sequences are SNHLY and FYNNEI. The CDR3: CASSEAWGRRQETQYF. The CDR3 DNA reads TGTGCCAGCAGTGAAGCGTGGGGCCGTCGCCAAGAGACCCAGTACTTC.